The clone carrying this T cell receptor beta chain was picked up one time. Its antigen is undetermined. The data derive from a study of cytomegalovirus exposure and HLA in healthy donors. Study as a whole: A later analysis reported the 90 to 150 validation repertoires used the same platform as the roughly 700 first-cohort repertoires. General study points: Some 150 TCR beta chains were listed as cytomegalovirus-associated.

After removal of 1 base from V and 6 bases from J, the junction contained 4 bases not matched to a gene. Germline V gene sequence: CDR1 SGHDN, CDR2 FVKESK. The CDR3 totals 15 residues. Data came from immunoSEQ multiplex PCR; TCRdb stores just in-frame clones and leaves some out. The sample has fewer than 250,000 clones, roughly 89% seen once. The donors were members of the roughly 120-subject validation cohort (separate from the approximately 670-subject first cohort). Sequencing was carried out using PBMCs. The V call is TRBV14, the J call TRBJ1-4, with TRBD1 matching 8 bases. The TCR sequence derives from a man younger than 35 in good health and CMV-seronegative. In DNA form, the CDR3 reads TGTGCCAGCAGCCAAGTCGGACAGGGTGATGAAAAACTGTTTTTT. This encodes CASSQVGQGDEKLFF. Combining the CDR3 with reference TRBV14 and TRBJ1-4 gives the whole variable domain EAGVTQFPSHSVIEKGQTVTLRCDPISGHDNLYWYRRVMGKEIKFLLHFVKESKQDESGMPNNRFLAERTGGTYSTLKVQPAELEDSGVYFCASSQVGQGDEKLFFGSGTQLSVL.